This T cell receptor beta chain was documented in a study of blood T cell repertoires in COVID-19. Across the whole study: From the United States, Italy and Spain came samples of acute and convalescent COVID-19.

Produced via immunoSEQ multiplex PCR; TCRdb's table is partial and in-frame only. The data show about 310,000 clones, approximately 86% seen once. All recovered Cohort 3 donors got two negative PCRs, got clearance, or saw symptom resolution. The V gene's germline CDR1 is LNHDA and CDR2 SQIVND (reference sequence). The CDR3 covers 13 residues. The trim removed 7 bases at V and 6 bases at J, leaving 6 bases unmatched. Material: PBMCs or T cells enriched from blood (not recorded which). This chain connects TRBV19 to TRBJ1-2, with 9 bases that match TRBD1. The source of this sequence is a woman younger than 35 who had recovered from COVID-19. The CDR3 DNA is TGTGCCAGTACGATAACAGGGGGCGATGGCTACACCTTC. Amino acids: CASTITGGDGYTF.